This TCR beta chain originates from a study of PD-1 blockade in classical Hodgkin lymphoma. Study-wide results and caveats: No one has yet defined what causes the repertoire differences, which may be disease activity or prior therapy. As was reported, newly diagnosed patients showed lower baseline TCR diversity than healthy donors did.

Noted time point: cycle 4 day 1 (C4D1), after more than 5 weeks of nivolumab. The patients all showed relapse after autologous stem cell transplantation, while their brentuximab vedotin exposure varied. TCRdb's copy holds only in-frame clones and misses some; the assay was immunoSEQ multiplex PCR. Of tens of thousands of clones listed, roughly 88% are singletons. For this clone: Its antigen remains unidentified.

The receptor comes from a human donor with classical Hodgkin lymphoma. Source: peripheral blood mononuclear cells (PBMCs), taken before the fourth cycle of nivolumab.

CDR3 protein: CASSFQGTYEQYF. CDR3 bases: TGCGCCAGCAGCTTTCAGGGAACCTACGAGCAGTACTTC. The rearrangement links TRBV5-1 to TRBJ2-7; perhaps TRBD1 as D (5 bases). The length of the CDR3 is 13 residues. CDR1 SGHRS and CDR2 YFSETQ come from the germline V gene. V was shortened by 2 bases and J by 2 bases, with 8 bases between the two germline ends.